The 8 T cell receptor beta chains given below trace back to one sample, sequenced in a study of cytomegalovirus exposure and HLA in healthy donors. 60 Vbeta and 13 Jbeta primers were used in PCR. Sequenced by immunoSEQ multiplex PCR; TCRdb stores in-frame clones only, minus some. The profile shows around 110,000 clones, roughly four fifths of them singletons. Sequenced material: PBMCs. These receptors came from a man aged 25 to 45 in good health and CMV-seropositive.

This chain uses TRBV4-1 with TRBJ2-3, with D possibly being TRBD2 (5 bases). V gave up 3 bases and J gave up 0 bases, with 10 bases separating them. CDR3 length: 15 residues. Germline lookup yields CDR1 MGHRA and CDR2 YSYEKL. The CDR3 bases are TGCGCCAGCAGCCAGATAGGACTTAGCACAGATACGCAGTATTTT. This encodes CASSQIGLSTDTQYF.

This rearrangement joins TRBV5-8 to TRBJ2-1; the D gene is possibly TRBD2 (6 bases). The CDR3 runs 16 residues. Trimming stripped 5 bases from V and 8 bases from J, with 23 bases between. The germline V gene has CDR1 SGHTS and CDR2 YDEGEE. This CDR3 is CASRRRRDSPTDEQFF. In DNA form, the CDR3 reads TGTGCCAGCAGGCGACGACGGGACTCACCCACGGATGAGCAGTTCTTC.

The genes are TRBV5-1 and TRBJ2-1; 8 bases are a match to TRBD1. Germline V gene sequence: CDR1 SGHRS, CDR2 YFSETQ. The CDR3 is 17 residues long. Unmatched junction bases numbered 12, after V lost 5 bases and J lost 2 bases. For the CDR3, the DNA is TGCGCCAGCAGTTGGCAAACTACAGGGGGGCCCTACAATGAGCAGTTCTTC. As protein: CASSWQTTGGPYNEQFF.

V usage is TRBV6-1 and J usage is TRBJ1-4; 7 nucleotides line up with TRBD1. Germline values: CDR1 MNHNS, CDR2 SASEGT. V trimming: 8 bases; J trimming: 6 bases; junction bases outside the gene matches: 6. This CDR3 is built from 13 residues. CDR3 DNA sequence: TGTGCCAGCCGAGACAGGGTGTATGAAAAACTGTTTTTT. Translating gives CASRDRVYEKLFF.

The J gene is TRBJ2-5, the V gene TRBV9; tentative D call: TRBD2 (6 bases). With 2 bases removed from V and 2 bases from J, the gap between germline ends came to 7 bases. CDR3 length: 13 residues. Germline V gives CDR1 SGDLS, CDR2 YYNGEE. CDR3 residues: CASSVRGQETQYF. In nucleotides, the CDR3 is TGTGCCAGCAGCGTTCGGGGGCAAGAGACCCAGTACTTC. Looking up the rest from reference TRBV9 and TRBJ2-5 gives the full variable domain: DSGVTQTPKHLITATGQRVTLRCSPRSGDLSVYWYQQSLDQGLQFLIQYYNGEERAKGNILERFSAQQFPDLHSELNLSSLELGDSALYFCASSVRGQETQYFGPGTRLLVL.

DNA for the CDR3: TGTGCCAGCAGGGGGGGTTCGAACACCGGGGAGCTGTTTTTT. This translates into CASRGGSNTGELFF. The chain uses TRBV6-5 and TRBJ2-2; the D gene is possibly TRBD2 (6 bases). The germline CDR1 and CDR2 sequences are MNHEY and SVGAGI. The V end lost 6 bases, the J end lost 0 bases, and 8 bases lay between the germline ends. The length of the CDR3 is 14 residues.

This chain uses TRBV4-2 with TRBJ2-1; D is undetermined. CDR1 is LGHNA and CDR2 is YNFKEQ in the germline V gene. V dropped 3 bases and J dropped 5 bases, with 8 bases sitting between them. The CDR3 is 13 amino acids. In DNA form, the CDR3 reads TGTGCCAGCAGCCAGGCCTCAAACAATGAGCAGTTCTTC. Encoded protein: CASSQASNNEQFF.

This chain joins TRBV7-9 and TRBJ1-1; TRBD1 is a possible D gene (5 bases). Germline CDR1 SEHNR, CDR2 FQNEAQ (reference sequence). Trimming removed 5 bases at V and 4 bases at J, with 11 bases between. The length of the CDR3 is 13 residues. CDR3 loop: CASSATQGTEAFF. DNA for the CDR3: TGTGCCAGCAGCGCGACGCAGGGCACTGAAGCTTTCTTT. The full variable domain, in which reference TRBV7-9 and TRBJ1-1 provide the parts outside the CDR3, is DTGVSQNPRHKITKRGQNVTFRCDPISEHNRLYWYRQTLGQGPEFLTYFQNEAQLEKSRLLSDRFSAERPKGSFSTLEIQRTEQGDSAMYLCASSATQGTEAFFGQGTRLTVV.